This TCR beta chain was recovered during a study of T-cell memory formation after mild COVID-19. Study-level background: Clustering of TCRs was largely donor specific.

This CDR3 comprises 15 residues. The V end lost 4 bases, the J end lost 0 bases, and 9 bases lay between the germline ends. Germline V gives CDR1 KGHSH, CDR2 LQKENI. TCRdb re-analysed the 5' RACE reads in MiXCR, keeping a single row per CDR3 protein. The table shows over 350,000 distinct CDR3 sequences, with 20% to 25% occurring only once. This clonotype appeared once. V gene TRBV18 combines with J gene TRBJ1-4, with D tentatively TRBD1 (6 bases). The sample consisted of PBMCs or a T cell subset sorted from them (not recorded which). This TCR derives from an adult woman who had mild COVID-19 (a few samples of this study predate the infection). Cell type and time point are not known. For the CDR3, the DNA is TGTGCCAGCTCACGTAGACAGGCAACTAATGAAAAACTGTTTTTT. Translating gives CASSRRQATNEKLFF. Drawing the rest from reference TRBV18 and TRBJ1-4, the complete variable domain is NAGVMQNPRHLVRRRGQEARLRCSPMKGHSHVYWYRQLPEEGLKFMVYLQKENIIDESGMPKERFSAEFPKEGPSILRIQQVVRGDSAAYFCASSRRQATNEKLFFGSGTQLSVL.